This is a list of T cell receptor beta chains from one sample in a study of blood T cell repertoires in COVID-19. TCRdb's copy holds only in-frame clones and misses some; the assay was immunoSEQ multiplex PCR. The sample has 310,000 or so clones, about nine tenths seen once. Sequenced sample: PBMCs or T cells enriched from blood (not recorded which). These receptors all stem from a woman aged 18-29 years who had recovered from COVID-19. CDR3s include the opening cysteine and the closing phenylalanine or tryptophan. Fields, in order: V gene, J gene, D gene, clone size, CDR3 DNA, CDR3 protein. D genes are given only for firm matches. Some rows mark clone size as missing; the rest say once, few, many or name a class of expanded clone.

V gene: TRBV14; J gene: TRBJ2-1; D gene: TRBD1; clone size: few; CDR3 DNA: TGTGCCAGCAGCCCAAGGACAGGTGCAAGCTCCTACAATGAGCAGTTCTTC; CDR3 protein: CASSPRTGASSYNEQFF
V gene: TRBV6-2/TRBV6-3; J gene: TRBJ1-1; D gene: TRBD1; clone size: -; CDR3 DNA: TGTGCCAGCAGCCCGACAGGGACGGGTAAAGCTTTCTTT; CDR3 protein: CASSPTGTGKAFF
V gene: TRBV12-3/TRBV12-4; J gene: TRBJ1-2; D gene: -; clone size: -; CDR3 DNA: TGTGCCAGCAGTCCTAGAGAAACTGAAGGCTACACCTTC; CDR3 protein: CASSPRETEGYTF
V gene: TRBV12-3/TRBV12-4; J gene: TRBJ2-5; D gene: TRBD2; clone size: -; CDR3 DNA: TGTGCCAGCAGTTCCGTAACGGGGGGGACCCAGTACTTC; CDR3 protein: CASSSVTGGTQYF
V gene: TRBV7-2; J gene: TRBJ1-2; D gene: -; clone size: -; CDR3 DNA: TGTGCCAGCAGCTTAGAGGGCAGATCGGCGGGAGGCTACACCTTC; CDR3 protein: CASSLEGRSAGGYTF
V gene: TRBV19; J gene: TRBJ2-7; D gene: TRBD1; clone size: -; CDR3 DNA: TGTGCCAGTAGTATTGGGACAGGGGGCAACGAGCAGTACTTC; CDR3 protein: CASSIGTGGNEQYF
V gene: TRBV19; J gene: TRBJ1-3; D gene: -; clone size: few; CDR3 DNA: TGTGCCAGTAGCGTTGGACTTTCAGGAAACACCATATATTTT; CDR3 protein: CASSVGLSGNTIYF
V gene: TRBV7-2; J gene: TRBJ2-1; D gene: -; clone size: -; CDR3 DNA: TGTGCCAGCAGCTTAGTGGCTAGCGTCAATGAGCAGTTCTTC; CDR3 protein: CASSLVASVNEQFF
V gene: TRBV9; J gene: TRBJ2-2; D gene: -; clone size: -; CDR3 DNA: TGTGCCAGCAGCCTTCCACGGCGGGCCTCAAACACCGGGGAGCTGTTTTTT; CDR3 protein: CASSLPRRASNTGELFF
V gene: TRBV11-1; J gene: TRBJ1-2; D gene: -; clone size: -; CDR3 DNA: TGTGCCAGCAGCCCCGTTACCCAACAAGGCTACACCTTC; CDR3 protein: CASSPVTQQGYTF
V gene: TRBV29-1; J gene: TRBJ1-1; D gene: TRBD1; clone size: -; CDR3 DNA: TGCAGCGTTAGGGACAGGGGGCGCGGTGCCCGCACTGAAGCTTTCTTT; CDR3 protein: CSVRDRGRGARTEAFF
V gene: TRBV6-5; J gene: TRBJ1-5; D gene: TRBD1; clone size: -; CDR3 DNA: TGTGCCAGCAGAGCGGACAGGGCCAATCAGCCCCAGCATTTT; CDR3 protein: CASRADRANQPQHF
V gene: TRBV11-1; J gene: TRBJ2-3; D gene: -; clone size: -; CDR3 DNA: TGTGCCAGCAGCGTCGTCCTTACGGGCACAGATACGCAGTATTTT; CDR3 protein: CASSVVLTGTDTQYF
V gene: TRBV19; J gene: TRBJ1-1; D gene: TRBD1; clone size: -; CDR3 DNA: TGTGCCAGTTCTAACCGGGACAGTCCGAACACTGAAGCTTTCTTT; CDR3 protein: CASSNRDSPNTEAFF
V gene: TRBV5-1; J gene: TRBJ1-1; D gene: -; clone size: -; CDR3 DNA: TGCGCCAGCAGCCTTAACACTGAAGCTTTCTTT; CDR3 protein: CASSLNTEAFF
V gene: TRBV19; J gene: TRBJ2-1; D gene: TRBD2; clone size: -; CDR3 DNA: TGTGCCAGTAGCCCGCTAGCGGGAGACCTGGTGTTTGGCAATGAGCAGTTCTTC; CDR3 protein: CASSPLAGDLVFGNEQFF
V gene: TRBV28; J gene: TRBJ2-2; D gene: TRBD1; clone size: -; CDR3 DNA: TGTGCCAGCAGGCCTGCCCGGGACAGGGAAACCGGGGAGCTGTTTTTT; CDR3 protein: CASRPARDRETGELFF
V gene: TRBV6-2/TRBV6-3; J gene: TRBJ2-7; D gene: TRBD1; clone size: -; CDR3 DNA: TGTGCCAGCAGCGGCCGGGACAGAACCTACGAGCAGTACTTC; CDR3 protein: CASSGRDRTYEQYF
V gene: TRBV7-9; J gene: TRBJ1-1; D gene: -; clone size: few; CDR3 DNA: TGTGCCAGCAGCCTAGGGGCGCTCACTGAAGCTTTCTTT; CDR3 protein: CASSLGALTEAFF
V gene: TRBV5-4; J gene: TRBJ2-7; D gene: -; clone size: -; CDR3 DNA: TGTGCCAGCAGCTTGGAGAGCTCATTAAACGAGCAGTACTTC; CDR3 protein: CASSLESSLNEQYF
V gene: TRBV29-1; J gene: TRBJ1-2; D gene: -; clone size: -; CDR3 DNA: TGCAGCGTTTCTTCAGGGGCAGGCTACACCTTC; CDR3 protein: CSVSSGAGYTF
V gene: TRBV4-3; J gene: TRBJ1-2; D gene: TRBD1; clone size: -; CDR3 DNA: TGCGCCAGCAGCCAAGGTGCGGGGACAGGGGCTTTTCGGTATGGCTACACCTTC; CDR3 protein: CASSQGAGTGAFRYGYTF
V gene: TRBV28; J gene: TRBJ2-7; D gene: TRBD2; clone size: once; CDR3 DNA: TGTGCCAGCAGTTTCCCCGGACTAGCGGGAGGGCCAAGCTCGGACGAGCAGTACTTC; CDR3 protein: CASSFPGLAGGPSSDEQYF
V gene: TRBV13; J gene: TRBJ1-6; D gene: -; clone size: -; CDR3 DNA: TGTGCCAGCAGCATAGCCTGGGGGGTTTCACCCCTCCACTTT; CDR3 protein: CASSIAWGVSPLHF
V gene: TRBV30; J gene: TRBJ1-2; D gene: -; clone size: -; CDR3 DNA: TGTGCCTGGAGTCGCGAGGGGGATTACAACTATGGCTACACCTTC; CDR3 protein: CAWSREGDYNYGYTF
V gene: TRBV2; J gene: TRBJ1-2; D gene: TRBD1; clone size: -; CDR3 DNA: TGTGCCAGCAATCCGACAGGGCCGAACTATGGCTACACCTTC; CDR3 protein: CASNPTGPNYGYTF
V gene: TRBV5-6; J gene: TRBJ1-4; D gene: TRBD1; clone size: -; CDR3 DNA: TGTGCCAGCAGCTTGTGGGACAGAAGTCAACTGGTAGAAAAACTGTTTTTT; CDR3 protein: CASSLWDRSQLVEKLFF
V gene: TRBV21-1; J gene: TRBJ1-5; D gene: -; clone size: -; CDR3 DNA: TGTGCCAGCAGCAAATTGAAGACAGGGGCGTGCAATCAGCCCCAGCATTTT; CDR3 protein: CASSKLKTGACNQPQHF
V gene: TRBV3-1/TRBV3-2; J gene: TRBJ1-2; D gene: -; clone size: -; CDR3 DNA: TGTGCCAGCAGCGCCCGAGGTACGGGGGGCGGTGGCTACACCTTC; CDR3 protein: CASSARGTGGGGYTF
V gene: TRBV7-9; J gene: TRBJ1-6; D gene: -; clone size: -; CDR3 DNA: TGTGCCAGCAGCTTAGACCGAGGATCACCCCTCCACTTT; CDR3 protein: CASSLDRGSPLHF
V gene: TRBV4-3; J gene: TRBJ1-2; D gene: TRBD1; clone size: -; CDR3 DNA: TGCGCCAGCAGCCCCTACAGGGACAGGGTACCGAGATATGGCTACACCTTC; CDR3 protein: CASSPYRDRVPRYGYTF
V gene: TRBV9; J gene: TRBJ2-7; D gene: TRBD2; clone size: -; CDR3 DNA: TGTGCCAGCAGCCCCAGACTAGCGGGGGTCTACGAGCAGTACTTC; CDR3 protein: CASSPRLAGVYEQYF
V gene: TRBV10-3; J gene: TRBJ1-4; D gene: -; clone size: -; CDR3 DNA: TGTGCCATCAGTGAGTCGGAAGGAGACGCGCGGGAAAAACTGTTTTTT; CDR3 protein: CAISESEGDAREKLFF
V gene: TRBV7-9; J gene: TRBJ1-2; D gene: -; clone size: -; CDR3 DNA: TGTGCCGTCGGGAGGGGGGACTATGGCTACACCTTC; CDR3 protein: CAVGRGDYGYTF
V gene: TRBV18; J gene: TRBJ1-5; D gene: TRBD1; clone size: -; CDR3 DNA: TGTGCCAGCTCACCACTGGACAGGGGCGATGGCAATCAGCCCCAGCATTTT; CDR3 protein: CASSPLDRGDGNQPQHF
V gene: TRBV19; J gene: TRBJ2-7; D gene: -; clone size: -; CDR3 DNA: TGTGCCAGTAGTATAGCCCTACAGGGTGGGACCGCCTACGAGCAGTACTTC; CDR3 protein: CASSIALQGGTAYEQYF
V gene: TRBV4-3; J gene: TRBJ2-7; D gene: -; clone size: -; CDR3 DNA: TGCGCCAGCAGCCAAGCAGCAGCGGAAGCCTACGAGCAGTACTTC; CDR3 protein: CASSQAAAEAYEQYF
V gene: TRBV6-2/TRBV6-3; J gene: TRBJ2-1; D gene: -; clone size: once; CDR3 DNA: TGTGCCAGCAGTTTACTCGACTCGACTAACAATGAGCAGTTCTTC; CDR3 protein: CASSLLDSTNNEQFF
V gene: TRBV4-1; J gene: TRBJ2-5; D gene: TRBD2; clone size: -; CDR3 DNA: TGCGCCAGCAGCTACGGACTAGCGGCCCAAGAGACCCAGTACTTC; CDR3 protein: CASSYGLAAQETQYF
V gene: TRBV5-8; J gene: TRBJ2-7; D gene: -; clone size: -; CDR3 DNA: TGTGCCAGCAGCTTGGGGTCCACACCATACGAGCAGTACTTC; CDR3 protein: CASSLGSTPYEQYF
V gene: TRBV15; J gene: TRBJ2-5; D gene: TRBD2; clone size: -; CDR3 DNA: TGTGCCACCAGCACAAAGGGACTCAGCGGGAGGACGTTATACCAAGAGACCCAGTACTTC; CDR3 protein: CATSTKGLSGRTLYQETQYF
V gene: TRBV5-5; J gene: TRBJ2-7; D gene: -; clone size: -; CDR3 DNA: TGTGCCAGCAGCTTGTCCGGGATAGGCTCCTACGAGCAGTACTTC; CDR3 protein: CASSLSGIGSYEQYF
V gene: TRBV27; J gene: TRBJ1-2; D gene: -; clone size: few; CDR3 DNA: TGTGCCAGCAGTGGTCGGGGTTACTATGGCTACACCTTC; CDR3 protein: CASSGRGYYGYTF
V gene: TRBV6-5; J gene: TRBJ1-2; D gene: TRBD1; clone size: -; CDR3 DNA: TGTGCCAGCAGTTACTCCGGGACAGGGGACTATGGCTACACCTTC; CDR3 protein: CASSYSGTGDYGYTF
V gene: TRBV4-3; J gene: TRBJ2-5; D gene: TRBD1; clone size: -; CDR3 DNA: TGCGCCAGCTCCCGGGACAGAGAAGAGACCCAGTACTTC; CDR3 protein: CASSRDREETQYF
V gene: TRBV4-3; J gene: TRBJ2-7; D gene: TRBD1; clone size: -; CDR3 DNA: TGCGCCAGCAGCCCACAGGGGTCCTCCTACGAGCAGTACTTC; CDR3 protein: CASSPQGSSYEQYF
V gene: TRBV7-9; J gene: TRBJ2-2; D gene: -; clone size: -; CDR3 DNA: TGTGCCAGCAGGGAGGGCCCGAGGTCCACCGGGGAGCTGTTTTTT; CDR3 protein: CASREGPRSTGELFF
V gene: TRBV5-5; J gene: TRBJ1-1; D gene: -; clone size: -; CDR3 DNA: TGTGCCAGCAGCTTGACAGGGATGTACACTGAAGCTTTCTTT; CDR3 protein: CASSLTGMYTEAFF
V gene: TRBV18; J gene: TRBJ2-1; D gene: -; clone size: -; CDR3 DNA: TGTGCCAGCTCACCCGACAGAAGCTCCTACAATGAGCAGTTCTTC; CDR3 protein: CASSPDRSSYNEQFF
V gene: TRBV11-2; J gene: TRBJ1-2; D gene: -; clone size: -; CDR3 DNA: TGTGCCAGCAGCTCATACGGACAGAACCTGAGGGACTATGGCTACACCTTC; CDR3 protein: CASSSYGQNLRDYGYTF
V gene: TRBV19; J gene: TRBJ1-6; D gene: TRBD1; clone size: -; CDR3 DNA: TGTGCCAGTAGTATCAGGGACAGTCGATCACCCCTCCACTTT; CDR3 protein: CASSIRDSRSPLHF
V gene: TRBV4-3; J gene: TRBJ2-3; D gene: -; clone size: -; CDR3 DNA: TGCGCCAGCAGCCAAGTGGGGGGTAGCAGGCATACGCAGTATTTT; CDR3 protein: CASSQVGGSRHTQYF
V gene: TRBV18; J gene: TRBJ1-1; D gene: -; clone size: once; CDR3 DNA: TGTGCCAGCTCACCAACGGGGGGTGACACTGAAGCTTTCTTT; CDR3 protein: CASSPTGGDTEAFF